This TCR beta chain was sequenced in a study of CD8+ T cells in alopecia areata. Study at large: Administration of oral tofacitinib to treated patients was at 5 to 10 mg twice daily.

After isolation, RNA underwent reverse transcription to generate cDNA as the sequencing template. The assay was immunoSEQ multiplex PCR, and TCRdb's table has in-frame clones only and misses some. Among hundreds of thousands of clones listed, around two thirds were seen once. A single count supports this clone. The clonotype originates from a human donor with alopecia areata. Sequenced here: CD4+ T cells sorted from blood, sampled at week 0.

CDR3 sequence reads: CASSPTSGGGKQYF. CDR3 bases: TGTGCCAGCAGCCCGACTAGCGGGGGGGGCAAGCAGTACTTC. The chain carries TRBV7-2 and TRBJ2-7; 14 bases line up with TRBD2. This CDR3 is 14 amino acids long. With V trimmed by 5 bases and J by 8 bases, 5 bases remained unmatched. Germline CDR1 SGHTA, CDR2 FQGNSA.